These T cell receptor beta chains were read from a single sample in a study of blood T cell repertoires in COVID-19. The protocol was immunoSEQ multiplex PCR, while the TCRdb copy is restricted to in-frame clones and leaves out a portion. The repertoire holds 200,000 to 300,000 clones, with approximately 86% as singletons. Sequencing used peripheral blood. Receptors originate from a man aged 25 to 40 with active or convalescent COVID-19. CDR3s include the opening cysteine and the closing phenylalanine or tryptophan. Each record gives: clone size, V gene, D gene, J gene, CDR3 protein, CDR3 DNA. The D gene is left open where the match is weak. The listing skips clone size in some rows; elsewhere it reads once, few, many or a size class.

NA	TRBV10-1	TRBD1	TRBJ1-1	CASSESGTGEAITEAFF	TGCGCCAGCAGTGAGTCCGGGACAGGGGAAGCAATTACTGAAGCTTTCTTT
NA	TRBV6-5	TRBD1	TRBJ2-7	CASSRGTGVYEQYF	TGTGCCAGCAGTAGGGGGACAGGGGTCTACGAGCAGTACTTC
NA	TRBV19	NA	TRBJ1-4	CASSNSAESGEKLFF	TGTGCCAGTAGTAATTCCGCCGAATCGGGAGAAAAACTGTTTTTT
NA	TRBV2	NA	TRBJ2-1	CASSDVGTPSEQFF	TGTGCCAGCAGTGATGTCGGGACTCCATCTGAGCAGTTCTTC
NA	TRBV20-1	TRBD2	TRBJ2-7	CSASTSTGRGSGGYEQYF	TGCAGTGCTAGTACGTCAACCGGACGGGGTTCGGGGGGCTACGAGCAGTACTTC
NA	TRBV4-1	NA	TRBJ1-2	CASSQATGRRSYGYTF	TGCGCCAGCAGCCAAGCAACAGGGAGAAGAAGCTATGGCTACACCTTC
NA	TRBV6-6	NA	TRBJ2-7	CASSYKRDEQYF	TGTGCCAGCAGTTACAAACGGGACGAGCAGTACTTC
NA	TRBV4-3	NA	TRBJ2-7	CASSLYRRGGEHEQYF	TGCGCCAGCAGCCTTTACAGGAGGGGGGGTGAGCACGAGCAGTACTTC
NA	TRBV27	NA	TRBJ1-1	CASTPLPGVTEAFF	TGTGCCAGCACCCCCCTTCCGGGAGTGACTGAAGCTTTCTTT
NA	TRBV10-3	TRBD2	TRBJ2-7	CAISESSSSGGDEQYF	TGTGCCATCAGTGAGTCTTCGTCTAGCGGGGGCGACGAGCAGTACTTC
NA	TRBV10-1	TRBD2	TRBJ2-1	CASSESGGGPREQFF	TGCGCCAGCAGTGAGTCCGGGGGGGGGCCGCGTGAGCAGTTCTTC
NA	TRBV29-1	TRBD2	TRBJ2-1	CSARTSGVNEQFF	TGCAGCGCGCGGACTAGCGGGGTTAATGAGCAGTTCTTC
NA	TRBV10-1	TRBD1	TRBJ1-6	CASSESRTGPSPLHF	TGCGCCAGCAGTGAGTCCAGGACAGGGCCTTCACCCCTCCACTTT
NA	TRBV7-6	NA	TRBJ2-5	CASSPELTETQYF	TGTGCCAGCAGCCCCGAACTAACGGAGACCCAGTACTTC
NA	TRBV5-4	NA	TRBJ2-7	CASTGGTVSGIGAYEQYF	TGTGCCAGCACCGGCGGGACGGTCTCAGGGATCGGAGCTTACGAGCAGTACTTC
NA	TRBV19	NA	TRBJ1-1	CASSIDRWAAEAFF	TGTGCCAGTAGTATAGATCGGTGGGCTGCTGAAGCTTTCTTT
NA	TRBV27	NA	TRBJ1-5	CASSLRSTQPQHF	TGTGCCAGCAGTTTAAGGAGTACTCAGCCCCAGCATTTT
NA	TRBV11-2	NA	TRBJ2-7	CASSGRGQNYEQYF	TGTGCCAGCAGCGGACGGGGACAAAACTACGAGCAGTACTTC
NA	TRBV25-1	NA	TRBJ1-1	CASSLSGMNTEAFF	TGTGCCAGCAGTCTTTCAGGAATGAACACTGAAGCTTTCTTT
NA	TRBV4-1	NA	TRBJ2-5	CASSQVQGGGQETQYF	TGCGCCAGCAGCCAAGTGCAGGGGGGCGGTCAAGAGACCCAGTACTTC
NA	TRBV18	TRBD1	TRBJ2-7	CASSLRDREVGEQYF	TGTGCCAGCTCACTACGGGACAGGGAGGTCGGCGAGCAGTACTTC
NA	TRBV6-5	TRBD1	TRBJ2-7	CASRTGTGGSYEQYF	TGTGCCAGCAGGACCGGGACAGGGGGTTCCTACGAGCAGTACTTC
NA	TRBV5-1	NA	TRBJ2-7	CASSPNSYEQYF	TGCGCCAGCAGCCCTAACAGTTACGAGCAGTACTTC
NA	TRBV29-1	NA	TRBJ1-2	CSVGSEVYGYTF	TGCAGCGTTGGTTCAGAGGTCTATGGCTACACCTTC
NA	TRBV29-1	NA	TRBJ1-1	CSVEDWEGTEAFF	TGCAGCGTTGAAGATTGGGAGGGCACTGAAGCTTTCTTT
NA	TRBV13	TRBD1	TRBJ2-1	CASSLEGDRVDNEQFF	TGTGCCAGCAGCTTAGAAGGGGACAGGGTTGACAATGAGCAGTTCTTC
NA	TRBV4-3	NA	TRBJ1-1	CASSQESLGRALATEAFF	TGCGCCAGCAGCCAAGAATCGCTGGGGAGAGCCTTGGCCACTGAAGCTTTCTTT
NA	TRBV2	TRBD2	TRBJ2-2	CASSEAGGPTGELFF	TGTGCCAGCAGTGAGGCGGGGGGGCCAACCGGGGAGCTGTTTTTT
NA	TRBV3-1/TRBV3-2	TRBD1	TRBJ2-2	CASSQDRGRFGTGELFF	TGTGCCAGCAGCCAGGACAGGGGGCGATTCGGCACCGGGGAGCTGTTTTTT
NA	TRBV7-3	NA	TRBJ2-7	CASSLEVAPPYEQYF	TGTGCCAGCAGCTTAGAGGTAGCTCCCCCCTACGAGCAGTACTTC
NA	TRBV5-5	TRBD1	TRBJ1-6	CASSLVPGQGPSSYNSPLHF	TGTGCCAGCAGCTTGGTACCGGGACAGGGCCCTAGCTCCTATAATTCACCCCTCCACTTT
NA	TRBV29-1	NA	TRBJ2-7	CSVDGGTYEQYF	TGCAGCGTTGATGGGGGGACCTACGAGCAGTACTTC
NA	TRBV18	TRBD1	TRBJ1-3	CASSPSDRGRNTIYF	TGTGCCAGCTCACCATCGGACAGGGGGCGAAACACCATATATTTT
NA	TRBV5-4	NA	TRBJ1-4	CASSLGQRNEKLFF	TGTGCCAGCAGCTTGGGGCAGCGGAATGAAAAACTGTTTTTT
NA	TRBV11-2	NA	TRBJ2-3	CASSYWGRTDTQYF	TGTGCCAGCAGCTACTGGGGGCGTACAGATACGCAGTATTTT
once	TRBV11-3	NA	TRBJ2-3	CASAIGTDTQYF	TGTGCCAGCGCCATAGGCACAGATACGCAGTATTTT
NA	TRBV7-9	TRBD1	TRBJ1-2	CASSLSAGTGSYGYTF	TGTGCCAGCAGCTTATCGGCCGGGACAGGATCATATGGCTACACCTTC